A selection of T cell receptor beta chains follows, all from one sample in a study of T cell changes during pregnancy in multiple sclerosis. Some clones are missing from TCRdb's copy, which holds only in-frame ones; the method was immunoSEQ multiplex PCR. The data contain tens of thousands of clones, roughly 94% of them seen just once; the ten biggest clones take up around 1.3%. Sample: peripheral blood, taken in the second trimester of pregnancy. The receptor source for this set is a female donor in good health, enrolled as a control in a pregnancy study. Both conserved end residues are part of each CDR3. D genes are given only for firm matches. Only some rows state a clone size, as once, few, many or a class for expanded clones.

size,V,J,D,CDR3,DNA
.,TRBV30,TRBJ1-5,TRBD1,CAWKEGPGTGNQPQHF,TGTGCCTGGAAGGAGGGCCCCGGGACAGGGAATCAGCCCCAGCATTTT
once,TRBV6-5,TRBJ1-4,TRBD1,CASRGDRGREKLFF,TGTGCCAGCAGGGGGGACAGGGGGCGTGAAAAACTGTTTTTT
.,TRBV10-1,TRBJ2-7,TRBD1,CASSDWTGSNEQYF,TGCGCCAGCAGTGACTGGACAGGGTCTAACGAGCAGTACTTC
.,TRBV5-1,TRBJ2-7,TRBD1,CASSPMTGGYEQYF,TGCGCCAGCAGCCCAATGACAGGGGGATACGAGCAGTACTTC
.,TRBV14,TRBJ2-3,.,CASSQTSGTDTQYF,TGTGCCAGCAGCCAGACCTCGGGGACAGATACGCAGTATTTT
.,TRBV27,TRBJ2-1,TRBD2,CASSLTREGWDNEQFF,TGTGCCAGCAGTTTAACGCGGGAGGGGTGGGACAATGAGCAGTTCTTC
.,TRBV6-1,TRBJ2-7,.,CASSEAAGLAYEQYF,TGTGCCAGCAGTGAAGCGGCGGGTCTTGCCTACGAGCAGTACTTC
.,TRBV25-1,TRBJ1-4,.,CASSESAGSNEKLFF,TGTGCCAGCAGTGAATCAGCAGGGTCTAATGAAAAACTGTTTTTT
once,TRBV7-9,TRBJ2-7,.,CASSGEGAATYEQYF,TGTGCCAGCAGCGGAGAAGGGGCCGCAACCTACGAGCAGTACTTC
.,TRBV7-2,TRBJ2-7,TRBD2,CASSLKYGTSGNYEQYF,TGTGCCAGCAGCCTAAAATATGGGACTAGCGGGAACTACGAGCAGTACTTC
once,TRBV11-2,TRBJ2-1,TRBD2,CASSFLAGVDSEQFF,TGTGCCAGCAGCTTTCTAGCGGGAGTAGACAGTGAGCAGTTCTTC
.,TRBV29-1,TRBJ1-5,TRBD1,CSVLGQPNQPQHF,TGCAGCGTTTTGGGACAGCCCAATCAGCCCCAGCATTTT
.,TRBV9,TRBJ1-2,.,CASSVESSALYGYTF,TGTGCCAGCAGCGTAGAGTCTTCCGCGCTATATGGCTACACCTTC
once,TRBV7-2,TRBJ1-6,.,CASSLGDSPLHF,TGTGCCAGCAGCTTGGGAGATTCACCCCTCCACTTT
.,TRBV5-1,TRBJ2-4,.,CASRPTSGINIQYF,TGCGCCAGCAGACCGACTAGTGGCATAAACATTCAGTACTTC
.,TRBV6-1,TRBJ1-4,.,CASSARTRAEKLFF,TGTGCCAGCAGTGCTCGGACTCGGGCAGAAAAACTGTTTTTT
.,TRBV6-5,TRBJ1-2,.,CASSFRDSRRGGYTF,TGTGCCAGCAGTTTCCGGGACTCCCGTCGCGGTGGCTACACCTTC
.,TRBV12-5,TRBJ1-1,.,CASGLQVITEAFF,TGTGCTAGTGGTTTACAAGTTATCACTGAAGCTTTCTTT
.,TRBV2,TRBJ1-4,.,CASRRTATNEKLFF,TGTGCCAGCAGAAGGACAGCAACTAATGAAAAACTGTTTTTT
once,TRBV5-1,TRBJ2-2,.,CASSSQGNTGELFF,TGCGCCAGCAGCTCTCAGGGGAACACCGGGGAGCTGTTTTTT
.,TRBV5-4,TRBJ1-2,TRBD1,CASSLAGQVFAIGYGYTF,TGTGCCAGCAGCTTGGCGGGACAGGTTTTTGCTATCGGCTATGGCTACACCTTC
.,TRBV5-6,TRBJ2-5,.,CASTTARRETQYF,TGTGCCAGCACGACAGCCCGGCGGGAGACCCAGTACTTC
.,TRBV6-5,TRBJ2-7,.,CASSYSHRLEEQYF,TGTGCCAGCAGTTACTCCCATAGGCTAGAGGAGCAGTACTTC
.,TRBV10-3,TRBJ2-7,TRBD1,CASDDRGYEQYF,TGTGCCTCGGACGACAGGGGTTACGAGCAGTACTTC
.,TRBV5-1,TRBJ1-4,.,CASSLYTGSEKLFF,TGCGCCAGCAGCTTGTACACCGGGAGTGAAAAACTGTTTTTT
.,TRBV19,TRBJ1-5,.,CASKPSRGYSNQPQHF,TGTGCCAGTAAACCGTCGCGAGGATATAGCAATCAGCCCCAGCATTTT
.,TRBV7-2,TRBJ2-2,.,CASSLGNHRTGELFF,TGTGCCAGCAGCTTAGGTAACCACCGGACCGGGGAGCTGTTTTTT
.,TRBV7-2,TRBJ2-1,.,CASSSGVYNEQFF,TGTGCCAGCAGCTCCGGGGTCTACAATGAGCAGTTCTTC
.,TRBV2,TRBJ2-1,TRBD2,CASFGLEWDNEQFF,TGTGCCAGCTTCGGACTAGAATGGGACAATGAGCAGTTCTTC
.,TRBV2,TRBJ1-4,.,CAGGLLTEKLFF,TGTGCCGGAGGCCTTCTCACTGAAAAACTGTTTTTT
.,TRBV18,TRBJ2-7,.,CASSPNRRNSEQYF,TGTGCCAGCTCACCAAACAGGCGTAACTCCGAGCAGTACTTC
once,TRBV28,TRBJ2-4,.,CASSSPGYRAAKNIQYF,TGTGCCAGCAGTTCGCCAGGATACAGGGCAGCCAAAAACATTCAGTACTTC
.,TRBV19,TRBJ1-1,.,CASSMADNTEAFF,TGTGCCAGTAGTATGGCGGATAACACTGAAGCTTTCTTT
once,TRBV28,TRBJ2-3,.,CASSLGGSPDTQYF,TGTGCCAGCAGTTTGGGGGGAAGCCCAGATACGCAGTATTTT
.,TRBV5-1,TRBJ2-3,.,CASSWDSNTDTQYF,TGCGCCAGCAGCTGGGACTCAAACACAGATACGCAGTATTTT
once,TRBV7-8,TRBJ2-7,.,CASSLALSTYEQYF,TGTGCCAGCAGCTTAGCGCTAAGTACCTACGAGCAGTACTTC
.,TRBV28,TRBJ1-2,.,CASRRDYKGHHYGYTF,TGTGCCAGCAGGCGAGATTATAAGGGGCACCATTATGGCTACACCTTC
.,TRBV5-1,TRBJ2-5,.,CASSWGGADWEPQETQYF,TGCGCCAGCAGCTGGGGAGGAGCGGACTGGGAACCCCAAGAGACCCAGTACTTC
.,TRBV6-5,TRBJ2-3,.,CASKGAKKGDTQYF,TGTGCCAGCAAAGGGGCCAAGAAGGGAGATACGCAGTATTTT
.,TRBV5-4,TRBJ1-1,.,CASSFEGVNSGLEAFF,TGTGCCAGCAGCTTCGAAGGTGTGAACAGTGGGCTTGAAGCTTTCTTT
.,TRBV18,TRBJ2-1,TRBD2,CASWSGGSSYNEQFF,TGTGCCAGCTGGTCCGGCGGGAGCTCCTACAATGAGCAGTTCTTC
.,TRBV7-9,TRBJ2-1,TRBD2,CASSLVGGGGQGGNEQFF,TGTGCCAGCAGCTTAGTCGGGGGGGGTGGGCAGGGAGGCAATGAGCAGTTCTTC
.,TRBV2,TRBJ2-1,TRBD1,CASSADRGNEQFF,TGTGCCAGCAGCGCCGACAGGGGCAATGAGCAGTTCTTC
.,TRBV10-3,TRBJ2-3,TRBD2,CAISESQSGGRTDTQYF,TGTGCCATCAGTGAGTCGCAGAGCGGGGGACGAACAGATACGCAGTATTTT
.,TRBV7-3,TRBJ2-3,TRBD2,CASSLSGLAASSTDTQYF,TGTGCCAGCAGCTTATCTGGACTAGCGGCCTCTAGCACAGATACGCAGTATTTT
.,TRBV6-1,TRBJ2-5,.,CASSARRQLQETQYF,TGTGCCAGCAGTGCTAGAAGGCAGCTACAAGAGACCCAGTACTTC
few,TRBV9,TRBJ1-2,TRBD1,CASSGGVWDRGLYGYTF,TGTGCCAGCAGCGGCGGAGTATGGGACAGGGGTCTCTATGGCTACACCTTC
.,TRBV6-6,TRBJ1-1,.,CASSFTWNTEAFF,TGTGCCAGCAGTTTCACTTGGAACACTGAAGCTTTCTTT
.,TRBV6-1,TRBJ1-6,.,CASSERAGLYNSPLHF,TGTGCCAGCAGTGAAAGAGCAGGTCTCTATAATTCACCCCTCCACTTT
.,TRBV28,TRBJ2-5,TRBD1,CASSPDRGDGLDQETQYF,TGTGCCAGCAGCCCTGACAGGGGAGACGGACTCGACCAAGAGACCCAGTACTTC
.,TRBV7-9,TRBJ2-7,.,CASSPKVSDEQYF,TGTGCCAGCAGTCCTAAAGTGAGCGACGAGCAGTACTTC
.,TRBV29-1,TRBJ2-1,TRBD2,CSVDLASGRDNEQFF,TGCAGCGTTGACTTGGCTAGCGGGAGGGATAATGAGCAGTTCTTC
.,TRBV29-1,TRBJ1-1,.,CSVAGRANTEAFF,TGCAGCGTCGCGGGACGGGCGAACACTGAAGCTTTCTTT
.,TRBV7-2,TRBJ2-1,TRBD1,CASSLGTGSYNEQFF,TGTGCCAGCAGCTTAGGGACAGGGAGTTACAATGAGCAGTTCTTC
.,TRBV19,TRBJ1-5,TRBD1,CASSIWTGGNQPQHF,TGTGCCAGTAGTATTTGGACAGGAGGGAATCAGCCCCAGCATTTT
once,TRBV7-9,TRBJ1-1,.,CASSLLTGNEAFF,TGTGCCAGCAGCTTATTAACAGGGAATGAAGCTTTCTTT